Below are 21 T cell receptor beta chains sequenced from a single sample in a study of blood T cell repertoires in COVID-19. Using immunoSEQ multiplex PCR, the repertoire was profiled, and TCRdb retains in-frame clones only, with some absent. This table has 15,000 to 20,000 clones, about 81% appearing once. Sequenced material: peripheral blood. The receptors derive from a man aged 40-55 years with active or convalescent COVID-19.

The gene calls are TRBV7-2 and TRBJ1-2; the D is unclear. V was clipped by 1 base and J by 8 bases, with 8 bases between them. Germline V gene data show CDR1 as SGHTA and CDR2 as FQGNSA. The CDR3 sequence is 12 residues long. This CDR3 is CASSLGVVGYTF. CDR3 coding DNA: TGTGCCAGCAGCTTAGGCGTGGTGGGCTACACCTTC.

The chain uses TRBV6-5 and TRBJ2-7, with 9 nucleotides matching TRBD1. This CDR3 contains 15 residues. Germline CDR1 reads MNHEY; CDR2 reads SVGAGI. The trim removed 0 bases at V and 5 bases at J, leaving 5 bases unmatched. The CDR3 sequence: CASSYSGTGTHEQYF. The CDR3 DNA reads TGTGCCAGCAGTTACTCTGGGACAGGGACCCACGAGCAGTACTTC.

J is TRBJ2-7 and V is TRBV18, with unresolved D. Looked up from germline, CDR1 is KGHSH and CDR2 is LQKENI. CDR3 size: 15 residues. The germline V and J ends were trimmed by 1 base and 2 bases, with 12 bases remaining between them. The CDR3 sequence: CASSPRLQATYEQYF. The CDR3 bases are TGTGCCAGCTCACCACGGCTCCAGGCTACCTACGAGCAGTACTTC.

This clone was observed a handful of times. This sequence joins TRBV5-4 and TRBJ1-2, with D possibly being TRBD1 (5 bases). This CDR3 has 13 residues. CDR1 and CDR2 (germline): SGHNT, YYREEE (reference sequence). V lost 4 bases to trimming and J lost 2 bases, with 9 bases between them. As DNA, the CDR3 is TGTGCCAGCAGCCGAGGACACAACTATGGCTACACCTTC. Translation gives CASSRGHNYGYTF. Together with reference TRBV5-4 and TRBJ1-2, the CDR3 gives the full variable domain: ETGVTQSPTHLIKTRGQQVTLRCSSQSGHNTVSWYQQALGQGPQFIFQYYREEENGRGNFPPRFSGLQFPNYSSELNVNALELDDSALYLCASSRGHNYGYTFGSGTRLTVV.

The chain uses TRBV5-4 and TRBJ2-7, with D possibly matching TRBD2 (6 bases). V lost 3 bases and J 3 bases, leaving 10 bases between the germline ends. Germline CDR1 SGHNT, CDR2 YYREEE (reference sequence). There are 13 residues in the CDR3. CDR3 nucleotides: TGTGCCAGCAGCTGGGGGGACGGCTACGAGCAGTACTTC. Amino acids: CASSWGDGYEQYF.

This clone is labeled as medium-sized (0.01 to 0.1%). The chain uses TRBV11-2 and TRBJ2-3; TRBD2 aligns across 12 bases. In germline, CDR1 is SGHAT, CDR2 FQNNGV. There are 16 residues in the CDR3. J gave up 2 bases and V 5 bases, and 5 bases lay outside the gene matches. CDR3 DNA: TGTGCCAGCAGCCCGACTAGCGGGGGATTCACAGATACGCAGTATTTT. It translates to CASSPTSGGFTDTQYF.

This clone was detected once. V and J are TRBV5-8 and TRBJ2-3; TRBD1 is a possible D gene (5 bases). The CDR3 loop spans 15 amino acids. With 4 bases removed from V and 2 bases from J, the gap between germline ends came to 14 bases. From germline, CDR1 is SGHTS and CDR2 YDEGEE. CDR3 DNA: TGTGCCAGCAGCCCACAGGTTATCGTCACAGATACGCAGTATTTT. Protein product: CASSPQVIVTDTQYF.

This rearrangement joins TRBV30 to TRBJ2-3, with 12 bases lining up with TRBD2. Germline CDR1 and CDR2: GTSNPN and SVGIG (reference sequence). The CDR3 is 20 residues long. V gave up 2 bases and J gave up 0 bases; unmatched junction bases: 15. The chain's CDR3 is CAWSTTSGGPARSSTDTQYF. The DNA of the CDR3 is TGTGCCTGGAGTACCACTAGCGGGGGGCCTGCGCGCTCTAGCACAGATACGCAGTATTTT.

This clone has only a few counts. V gene TRBV7-2 combines with J gene TRBJ2-3, with a tentative D call TRBD2 (6 bases). Germline CDR1 SGHTA, CDR2 FQGNSA. Trimming shortened V by 3 bases and J by 2 bases, and 12 bases separated the two germline ends. The CDR3 contains 15 residues. The CDR3 loop reads CASSFRRDPTDTQYF. DNA of the CDR3: TGTGCCAGCAGCTTTAGGAGGGACCCCACAGATACGCAGTATTTT.

J is TRBJ1-1 and V is TRBV5-1, with 9 bases identical to TRBD1. The germline V gene encodes CDR1 SGHRS and CDR2 YFSETQ. The CDR3 totals 14 residues. After removal of 4 bases from V and 5 bases from J, the junction contained 6 bases not matched to a gene. The DNA of the CDR3 is TGCGCCAGCAGCCGAGGGACAGGGCTGACTGAAGCTTTCTTT. Protein sequence: CASSRGTGLTEAFF.

The V gene is TRBV3-1 (or the pseudogene TRBV3-2), the J gene TRBJ2-7; TRBD2 matches 8 bases. V lost 0 bases, J lost 7 bases, and 11 bases stayed unmatched. The CDR3 has 16 residues. Germline CDR1 is LGHDT and CDR2 is YNNKEL (reference sequence). The CDR3 nucleotides read TGTGCCAGCAGCCAAGATTTAGCGGGGCTGCGGAGGGAGCAGTACTTC. Its translation: CASSQDLAGLRREQYF.

The rearrangement uses TRBV5-1 and TRBJ2-5, with D possibly being TRBD1 (5 bases). Germline loops: CDR1 SGHRS, CDR2 YFSETQ. The CDR3 contains 14 residues. The ends were cut back, 4 bases at V and 3 bases at J, with 13 bases in the middle. CDR3 bases: TGCGCCAGCAGCCGTTGGGCAGGGAAAGAGACCCAGTACTTC. Amino acids: CASSRWAGKETQYF.

The chain combines TRBV6-1 with TRBJ1-2, with 9 nucleotides matching TRBD1. The CDR3 totals 16 residues. Germline CDR1 reads MNHNS; CDR2 reads SASEGT. The trim removed 2 bases at V and 7 bases at J, leaving 11 bases unmatched. The CDR3 bases are TGTGCCAGCAGTGAAAATAAGAGACAGGGGGTGGGTGGCTACACCTTC. This sequence encodes CASSENKRQGVGGYTF.

V is TRBV2 and J is TRBJ2-1; possible D gene TRBD1, 6 bases. V was clipped by 4 bases and J by 2 bases, with 15 bases between them. Germline V gene lookup returns CDR1 SNHLY and CDR2 FYNNEI. The CDR3 loop spans 16 amino acids. CDR3 loop: CASSAHGTQPYNEQFF. In DNA form, the CDR3 reads TGTGCCAGCAGTGCTCACGGGACACAGCCCTACAATGAGCAGTTCTTC.

This rearrangement joins TRBV6-5 to TRBJ2-7; D not resolved. The CDR3 spans 14 residues. Germline V gene sequence: CDR1 MNHEY, CDR2 SVGAGI. The germline V and J ends were trimmed by 2 bases and 0 bases, with 8 bases remaining between them. The CDR3 DNA follows: TGTGCCAGCAGTTACAGCTTTAGCTCCTACGAGCAGTACTTC. This gives the protein CASSYSFSSYEQYF.

The sample holds one count of this clone. V usage is TRBV24-1 and J usage is TRBJ1-5, with 10 bases matching TRBD1. Germline V gene lookup returns CDR1 KGHDR and CDR2 SFDVKD. The ends lost 1 base at V and 7 bases at J; junction bases unmatched: 9. The CDR3 loop spans 17 amino acids. The CDR3 spells CATSDFFVRTGGQPQHF. The CDR3 DNA reads as TGTGCCACCAGTGATTTTTTCGTTCGGACAGGGGGGCAGCCCCAGCATTTT.

This chain joins TRBV19 and TRBJ1-3, with unresolved D. V shed 5 bases and J shed 0 bases, with 8 bases lying between them. Looked up from germline, CDR1 is LNHDA and CDR2 is SQIVND (reference sequence). The length of the CDR3 is 14 residues. The DNA of the CDR3 is TGTGCCAGTAGTGCAATTAGCTCTGGAAACACCATATATTTT. Translated: CASSAISSGNTIYF.

This sequence joins TRBV5-1 and TRBJ2-1, with D unresolved. The CDR3 length is 14 residues. Trimming stripped 2 bases from V and 4 bases from J, with 10 bases between. The germline gives CDR1 SGHRS, CDR2 YFSETQ. The CDR3 region has the DNA TGCGCCAGCAGCTTCCGCACGAGATACAATGAGCAGTTCTTC. Protein sequence: CASSFRTRYNEQFF.

The chain combines TRBV6-5 with TRBJ1-4; 7 bases are shared with TRBD1. Germline loops: CDR1 MNHEY, CDR2 SVGAGI. V lost 6 bases to trimming and J lost 8 bases; unmatched junction nucleotides: 9. This CDR3 region has 14 residues. CDR3 residues: CASSYAGQPEKLFF. Here the CDR3 DNA reads TGTGCCAGCAGCTATGCGGGACAGCCGGAAAAACTGTTTTTT.

The rearrangement links TRBV9 to TRBJ1-6, with 10 bases fitting TRBD1. The ends lost 1 base at V and 8 bases at J; junction bases unmatched: 3. CDR3 length: 15 residues. Germline V gives CDR1 SGDLS, CDR2 YYNGEE. The CDR3 here is CASSVSGQGDSPLHF. CDR3 DNA sequence: TGTGCCAGCAGCGTAAGCGGACAGGGGGATTCACCCCTCCACTTT. Using reference TRBV9 and TRBJ1-6 for the parts outside the CDR3, the full variable domain is DSGVTQTPKHLITATGQRVTLRCSPRSGDLSVYWYQQSLDQGLQFLIQYYNGEERAKGNILERFSAQQFPDLHSELNLSSLELGDSALYFCASSVSGQGDSPLHFGNGTRLTVT.

The genes are TRBV15 and TRBJ1-4, with D unresolved. Germline CDR1 reads LNHNV; CDR2 reads YYDKDF (reference sequence). This CDR3 contains 15 residues. V lost 0 bases and J lost 3, with 8 bases in between. DNA for the CDR3: TGTGCCACCAGCAGAGACAGGTGGGCTAATGAAAAACTGTTTTTT. Translating gives CATSRDRWANEKLFF.